This T cell receptor (beta chain) was documented in a study of T cell repertoires in cytomegalovirus infection. Overall study context: Newly reported HLA-C-restricted and thoroughly characterized HLA-B-restricted CMV epitopes were employed.

Overall study findings and caveats: Clonotypes of TCR beta that were HLA-C-restricted and CMV-specific dominated the ex vivo response.

A remark on this clonotype: Its antigen is still unknown.

MiXCR was run by TCRdb on the reads, yielding one entry per CDR3 protein. The sample shows some 560,000 distinct CDR3 sequences, 40% of them seen only once. The sequencing here drew on cultured PBMCs, taken from culture after CMV antigen stimulation. The clonotype comes from a human donor in good health (CMV status not recorded). Some clones in this sample may be carry-over from other donors' samples.

The CDR3 DNA sequence: TGTGCCACCACTGGCTCTGGAAACACCATATATTTT. Protein product: CATTGSGNTIYF. The chain links TRBV6-6 to TRBJ1-3; unclear D gene. Trimming removed 10 bases at V and 0 bases at J, with 7 bases between. The CDR3 is 12 residues long. Germline V lookup: CDR1 MNHNY, CDR2 SVGAGI (reference sequence).